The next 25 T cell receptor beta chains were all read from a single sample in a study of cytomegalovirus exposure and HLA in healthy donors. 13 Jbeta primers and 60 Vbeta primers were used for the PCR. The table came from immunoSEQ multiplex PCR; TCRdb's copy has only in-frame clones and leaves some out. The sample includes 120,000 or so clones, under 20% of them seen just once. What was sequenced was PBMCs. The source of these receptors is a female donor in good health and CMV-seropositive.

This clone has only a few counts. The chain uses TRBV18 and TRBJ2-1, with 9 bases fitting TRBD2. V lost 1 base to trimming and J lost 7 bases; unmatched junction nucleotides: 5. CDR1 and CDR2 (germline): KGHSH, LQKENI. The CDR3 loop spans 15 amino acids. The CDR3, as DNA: TGTGCCAGCTCACCACTAGCGGGAGTAGGAAATGAGCAGTTCTTC. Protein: CASSPLAGVGNEQFF.

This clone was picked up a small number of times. The CDR3 spells CASSLPSGGYNEQFF. CDR3 sequence (DNA): TGTGCCAGCAGCTTACCTAGCGGGGGATACAATGAGCAGTTCTTC. The chain carries TRBV7-6 and TRBJ2-1, with 10 bases aligning to TRBD2. The V gene's germline CDR1 is SGHVS and CDR2 FNYEAQ. CDR3 size: 15 residues. V lost 2 bases to trimming and J lost 4 bases; unmatched junction nucleotides: 2.

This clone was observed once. The CDR3, as DNA: TGTGCCAGCAGCTTAGCGACAACACAAGAGACCCAGTACTTC. Protein product: CASSLATTQETQYF. The genes are TRBV7-9 and TRBJ2-5, with D unclear. Trimming left V 0 bases short and J 2 bases short, with 7 bases between. Germline loops: CDR1 SEHNR, CDR2 FQNEAQ (reference sequence). CDR3 length equals 14 residues.

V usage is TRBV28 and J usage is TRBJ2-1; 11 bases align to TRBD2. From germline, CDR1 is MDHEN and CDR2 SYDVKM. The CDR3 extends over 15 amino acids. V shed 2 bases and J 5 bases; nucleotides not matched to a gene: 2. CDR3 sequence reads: CASSLVAGGHNEQFF. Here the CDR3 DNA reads TGTGCCAGCAGTTTAGTAGCGGGGGGGCACAATGAGCAGTTCTTC.

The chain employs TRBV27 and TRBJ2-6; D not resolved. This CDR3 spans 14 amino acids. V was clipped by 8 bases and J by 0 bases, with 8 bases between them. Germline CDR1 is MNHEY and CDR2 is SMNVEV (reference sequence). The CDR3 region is CASLAVSGANVLTF. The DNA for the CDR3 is TGTGCCAGCCTTGCGGTCTCTGGGGCCAACGTCCTGACTTTC.

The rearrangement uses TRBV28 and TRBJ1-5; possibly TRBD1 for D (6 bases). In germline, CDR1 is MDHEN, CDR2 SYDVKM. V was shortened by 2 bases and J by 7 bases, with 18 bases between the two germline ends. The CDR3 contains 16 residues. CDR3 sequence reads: CASSLVLTGLGQPQHF. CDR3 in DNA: TGTGCCAGCAGTTTAGTCCTGACAGGTCTGGGACAGCCCCAGCATTTT.

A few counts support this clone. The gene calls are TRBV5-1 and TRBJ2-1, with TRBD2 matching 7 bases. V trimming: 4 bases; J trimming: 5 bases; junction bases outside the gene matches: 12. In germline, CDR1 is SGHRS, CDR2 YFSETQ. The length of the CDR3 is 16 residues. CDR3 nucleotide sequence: TGCGCCAGCAGCGGAAGCGCGGGAGTAACTCACAATGAGCAGTTCTTC. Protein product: CASSGSAGVTHNEQFF.

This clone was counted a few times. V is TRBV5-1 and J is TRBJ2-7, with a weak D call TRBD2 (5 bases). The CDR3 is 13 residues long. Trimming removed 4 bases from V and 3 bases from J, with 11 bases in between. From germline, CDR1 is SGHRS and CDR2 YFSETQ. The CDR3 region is CASSADGDYEQYF. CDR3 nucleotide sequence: TGCGCCAGCAGCGCAGACGGGGACTACGAGCAGTACTTC.

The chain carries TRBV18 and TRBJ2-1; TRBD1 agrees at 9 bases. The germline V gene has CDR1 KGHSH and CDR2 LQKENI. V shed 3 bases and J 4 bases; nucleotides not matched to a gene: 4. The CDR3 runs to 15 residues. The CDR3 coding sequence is TGTGCCAGCTCACCGGGACAGGGTAGTTACAATGAGCAGTTCTTC. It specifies CASSPGQGSYNEQFF.

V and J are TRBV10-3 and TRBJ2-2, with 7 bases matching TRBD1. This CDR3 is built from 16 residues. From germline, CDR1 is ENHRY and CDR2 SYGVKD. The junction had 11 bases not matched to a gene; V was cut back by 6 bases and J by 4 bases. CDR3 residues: CAIRAAGGEGTGELFF. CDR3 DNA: TGTGCCATCAGAGCCGCAGGGGGAGAGGGCACCGGGGAGCTGTTTTTT.

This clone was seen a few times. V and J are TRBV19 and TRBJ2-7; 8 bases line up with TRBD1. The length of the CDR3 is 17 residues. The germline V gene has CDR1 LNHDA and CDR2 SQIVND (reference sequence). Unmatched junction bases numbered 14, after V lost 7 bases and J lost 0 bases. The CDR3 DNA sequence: TGTGCCAGTAAAACACCTGACAGGGGCCCTTCCTCCTACGAGCAGTACTTC. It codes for CASKTPDRGPSSYEQYF.

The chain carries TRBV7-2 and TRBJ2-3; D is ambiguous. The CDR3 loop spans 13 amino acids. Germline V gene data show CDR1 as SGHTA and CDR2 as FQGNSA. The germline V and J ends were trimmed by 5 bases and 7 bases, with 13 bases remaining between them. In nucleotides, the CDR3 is TGTGCCAGCAGCAAAGACTCCCGGAATACGCAGTATTTT. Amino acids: CASSKDSRNTQYF.

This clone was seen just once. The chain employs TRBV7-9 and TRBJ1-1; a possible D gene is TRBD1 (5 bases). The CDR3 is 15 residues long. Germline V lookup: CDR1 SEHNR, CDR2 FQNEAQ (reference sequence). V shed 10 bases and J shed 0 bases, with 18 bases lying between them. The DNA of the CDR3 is TGTGCCATCGAAAGGGGCAACCTCCTGAACACTGAAGCTTTCTTT. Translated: CAIERGNLLNTEAFF. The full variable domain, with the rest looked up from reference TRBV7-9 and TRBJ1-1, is DTGVSQNPRHKITKRGQNVTFRCDPISEHNRLYWYRQTLGQGPEFLTYFQNEAQLEKSRLLSDRFSAERPKGSFSTLEIQRTEQGDSAMYLCAIERGNLLNTEAFFGQGTRLTVV.

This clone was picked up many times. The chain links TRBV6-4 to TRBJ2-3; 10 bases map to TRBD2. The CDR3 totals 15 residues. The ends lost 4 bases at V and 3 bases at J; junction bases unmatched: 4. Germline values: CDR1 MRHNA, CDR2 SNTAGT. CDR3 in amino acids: CASSAGTSATDTQYF. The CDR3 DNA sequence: TGTGCCAGCAGTGCAGGGACTAGCGCTACAGATACGCAGTATTTT.

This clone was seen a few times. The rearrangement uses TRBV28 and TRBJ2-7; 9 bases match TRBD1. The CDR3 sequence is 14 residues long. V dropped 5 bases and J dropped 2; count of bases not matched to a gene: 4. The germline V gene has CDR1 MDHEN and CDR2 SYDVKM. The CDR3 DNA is TGTGCCAGCAGTGCCGGACAGGGGACCTACGAGCAGTACTTC. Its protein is CASSAGQGTYEQYF.

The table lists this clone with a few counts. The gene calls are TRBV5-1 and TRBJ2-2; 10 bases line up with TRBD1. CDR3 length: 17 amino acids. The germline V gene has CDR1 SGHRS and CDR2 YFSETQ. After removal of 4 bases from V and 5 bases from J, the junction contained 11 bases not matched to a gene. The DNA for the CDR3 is TGCGCCAGCAGCCCTGCCCGACAGGGGGCGCGGACCGGGGAGCTGTTTTTT. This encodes CASSPARQGARTGELFF.

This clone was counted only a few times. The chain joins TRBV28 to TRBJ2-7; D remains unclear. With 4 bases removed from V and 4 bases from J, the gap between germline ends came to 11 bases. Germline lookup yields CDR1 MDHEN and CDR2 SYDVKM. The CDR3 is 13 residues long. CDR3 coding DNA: TGTGCCAGCAGTTCCACTATCGGTTACGAGCAGTACTTC. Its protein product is CASSSTIGYEQYF.

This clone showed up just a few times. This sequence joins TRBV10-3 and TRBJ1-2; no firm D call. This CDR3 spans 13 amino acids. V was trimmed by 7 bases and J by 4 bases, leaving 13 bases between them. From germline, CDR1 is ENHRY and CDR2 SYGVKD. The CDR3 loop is CAIKGDGSYGYTF. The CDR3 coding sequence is TGTGCCATCAAAGGAGACGGATCCTATGGCTACACCTTC.

The CDR3 DNA sequence: TGTGCCAGCAGCCCATATGAGGGGGAAGGGGCCGGGGAGCTGTTTTTT. It is translated as CASSPYEGEGAGELFF. The rearrangement links TRBV9 to TRBJ2-2; D perhaps matches TRBD1 (6 bases). This CDR3 is 16 amino acids long. V gave up 4 bases and J gave up 6 bases, with 19 bases separating them. The germline V gene has CDR1 SGDLS and CDR2 YYNGEE.

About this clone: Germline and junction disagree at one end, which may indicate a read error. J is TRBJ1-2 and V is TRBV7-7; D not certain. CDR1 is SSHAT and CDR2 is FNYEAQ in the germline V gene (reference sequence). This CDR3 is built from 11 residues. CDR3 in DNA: TGTGCTAGCAGCTTAGCCACAGCTCCCTACTTC. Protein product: CASSLATAPYF.

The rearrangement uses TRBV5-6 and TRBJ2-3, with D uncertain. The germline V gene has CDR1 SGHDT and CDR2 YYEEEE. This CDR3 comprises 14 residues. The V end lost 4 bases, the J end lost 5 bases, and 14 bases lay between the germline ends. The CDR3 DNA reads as TGTGCCAGCAGCGGTGGCCCCCGCGGAGATACGCAGTATTTT. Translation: CASSGGPRGDTQYF.

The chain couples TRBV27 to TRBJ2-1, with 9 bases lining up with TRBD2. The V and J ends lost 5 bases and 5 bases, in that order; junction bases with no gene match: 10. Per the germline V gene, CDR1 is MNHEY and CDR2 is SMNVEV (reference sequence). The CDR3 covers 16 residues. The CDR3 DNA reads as TGTGCCAGCAGTCCCCTAGCGGGATTTGTGGACAATGAGCAGTTCTTC. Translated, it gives CASSPLAGFVDNEQFF.

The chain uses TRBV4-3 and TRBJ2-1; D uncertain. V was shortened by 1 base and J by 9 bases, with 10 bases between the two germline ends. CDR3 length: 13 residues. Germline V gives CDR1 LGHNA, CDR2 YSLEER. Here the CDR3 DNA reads TGCGCCAGCAGCCAAGTTGGTGTGAGTGAGCAGTTCTTC. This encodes CASSQVGVSEQFF.

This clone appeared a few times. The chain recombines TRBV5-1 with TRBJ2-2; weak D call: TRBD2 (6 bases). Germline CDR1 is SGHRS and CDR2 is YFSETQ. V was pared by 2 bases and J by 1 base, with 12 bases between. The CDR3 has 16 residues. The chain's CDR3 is CASSLRLVGNTGELFF. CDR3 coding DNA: TGCGCCAGCAGCTTACGACTAGTTGGGAACACCGGGGAGCTGTTTTTT.

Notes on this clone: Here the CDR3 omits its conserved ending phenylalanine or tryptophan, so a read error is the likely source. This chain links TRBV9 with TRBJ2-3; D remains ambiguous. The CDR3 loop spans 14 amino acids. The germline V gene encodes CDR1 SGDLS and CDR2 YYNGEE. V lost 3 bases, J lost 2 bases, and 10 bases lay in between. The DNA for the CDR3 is TGTGCCAGCAGCGATTCCCGGCTCACAGATACGCAGTATGTT. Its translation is CASSDSRLTDTQYV.